The rows below give T cell receptor beta chains drawn from one sample of a study of T cell changes during pregnancy in multiple sclerosis. TCRdb's copy holds only in-frame clones and misses some; the assay was immunoSEQ multiplex PCR. The sample records fewer than 100,000 clones, 75% to 90% being singletons. This specimen consisted of peripheral blood, obtained before pregnancy. Receptor source: a female donor with multiple sclerosis, enrolled in a pregnancy study. The CDR3 runs from the conserved cysteine through the conserved F or W. D genes are given only for firm matches. Clone sizes are given selectively: once, few, many, or a class where the clone is expanded.

D: NA
J: TRBJ1-2
size: NA
V: TRBV28
DNA: TGTGCCAGCAATAGGGGTAACTATGGCTACACCTTC
CDR3: CASNRGNYGYTF

D: TRBD2
J: TRBJ2-7
size: NA
V: TRBV5-1
DNA: TGCGCCAGCAGCTTGGCCCTAGCGGGGGGGCGGACGTACTACGAGCAGTACTTC
CDR3: CASSLALAGGRTYYEQYF

D: TRBD2
J: TRBJ2-7
size: once
V: TRBV7-2
DNA: TGTGCCAGCAGCATCACTAGCGGGGGGGCCGCCCACGAGCAGTACTTC
CDR3: CASSITSGGAAHEQYF

D: NA
J: TRBJ1-1
size: NA
V: TRBV9
DNA: TGTGCCAGCAGCTTGGGACGGGGGGGCACTGAAGCTTTCTTT
CDR3: CASSLGRGGTEAFF

D: NA
J: TRBJ2-7
size: NA
V: TRBV9
DNA: TGTGCCAGCAGCCCTAGAGAGAGCTCCTACGAGCAGTACTTC
CDR3: CASSPRESSYEQYF

D: TRBD1
J: TRBJ1-5
size: NA
V: TRBV7-2
DNA: TGTGCCAGCAGCTTGAGTACAGGGGGTCGTCCTAATCAGCCCCAGCATTTT
CDR3: CASSLSTGGRPNQPQHF

D: NA
J: TRBJ2-1
size: NA
V: TRBV4-1
DNA: TGCGCCAGCAGCCAGGTCCTGGAGCCCGAGCAGTTCTTC
CDR3: CASSQVLEPEQFF

D: TRBD2
J: TRBJ2-5
size: NA
V: TRBV7-9
DNA: TGTGCCAGCAGCTATCTCCTAGCGGGGGCTGGGGCCCAGTACTTC
CDR3: CASSYLLAGAGAQYF

D: NA
J: TRBJ2-3
size: NA
V: TRBV7-8
DNA: TGTGCCAGCACCACTTTGATGGAGGTGGGCACAGATACGCAGTATTTT
CDR3: CASTTLMEVGTDTQYF

D: NA
J: TRBJ2-7
size: NA
V: TRBV28
DNA: TGTGCCAGCAGTTTATGCCAGCACTCGGACTTCCGTTGCGAGCAGTACTTC
CDR3: CASSLCQHSDFRCEQYF

D: TRBD2
J: TRBJ2-3
size: NA
V: TRBV7-9
DNA: TGTGCCAGCAGCTCGGGACTAGCGGCGCACGATACGCAGTATTTT
CDR3: CASSSGLAAHDTQYF

D: NA
J: TRBJ1-2
size: NA
V: TRBV27
DNA: TGTGCCAGCAGGTATCCAGGGGCAGGTGGCTACACCTTC
CDR3: CASRYPGAGGYTF

D: TRBD2
J: TRBJ2-2
size: NA
V: TRBV2
DNA: TGTGCCAGCAAGCTAGGCGGGGGGTTCACCGGGGAGCTGTTTTTT
CDR3: CASKLGGGFTGELFF

D: NA
J: TRBJ1-2
size: few
V: TRBV10-3
DNA: TGTGCCATCAGGGACCCCCGGGGCTATGGCTACACCTTC
CDR3: CAIRDPRGYGYTF

D: TRBD2
J: TRBJ2-5
size: NA
V: TRBV6-1
DNA: TGTGCCAGCAGTGAAGCTAGCGGGGGGCAAGAGACCCAGTACTTC
CDR3: CASSEASGGQETQYF

D: TRBD1
J: TRBJ1-3
size: once
V: TRBV7-2
DNA: TGTGCCAGCAGCTTCTACAGGGGCCTGGGAAACACCATATATTTT
CDR3: CASSFYRGLGNTIYF

D: NA
J: TRBJ1-1
size: NA
V: TRBV10-3
DNA: TGTGCCATCAGCTTGACAGAGAACACTGAAGCTTTCTTT
CDR3: CAISLTENTEAFF

D: NA
J: TRBJ2-4
size: NA
V: TRBV4-1
DNA: TGCGCCAGCAGCCAAGTAATCGGACGGGATCTAGCCAAAAACATTCAGTACTTC
CDR3: CASSQVIGRDLAKNIQYF

D: NA
J: TRBJ2-5
size: NA
V: TRBV25-1
DNA: TGTGCCAGCAGCTACTCCCACAGGGTAGGGGAGACCCAGTACTTC
CDR3: CASSYSHRVGETQYF

D: NA
J: TRBJ2-7
size: NA
V: TRBV7-3
DNA: TGTGCCAGCAGTTCAGAGACAGGTTACGAGCAGTACTTC
CDR3: CASSSETGYEQYF

D: TRBD2
J: TRBJ2-1
size: once
V: TRBV27
DNA: TGTGCCAGCGGCGTCAGGGCTAGCGGGGGGCCGGGTGAGCAGTTCTTC
CDR3: CASGVRASGGPGEQFF

D: TRBD2
J: TRBJ2-5
size: NA
V: TRBV5-1
DNA: TGCGCCAGCAGCTTTAGGACTAGCGGGGGAGAGACCCAGTACTTC
CDR3: CASSFRTSGGETQYF

D: NA
J: TRBJ1-1
size: NA
V: TRBV6-1
DNA: TGTGCCAGCAGTGAGGTGGACAACGGGGGATATATGAACACTGAAGCTTTCTTT
CDR3: CASSEVDNGGYMNTEAFF

D: TRBD2
J: TRBJ2-1
size: NA
V: TRBV6-4
DNA: TGTGCCAGCAGTGAGCGGGGGGGCTCCTACAATGAGCAGTTCTTC
CDR3: CASSERGGSYNEQFF

D: NA
J: TRBJ1-2
size: few
V: TRBV19
DNA: TGTGCCAGTAGTATACGGGGTGCGGATGGCTACACCTTC
CDR3: CASSIRGADGYTF

D: NA
J: TRBJ1-4
size: NA
V: TRBV10-3
DNA: TGTGCCATCAGGGCATCAACTAATGAAAAACTGTTTTTT
CDR3: CAIRASTNEKLFF

D: NA
J: TRBJ1-2
size: few
V: TRBV7-9
DNA: TGTGCCAGCAGCTCGTACAGGGTCGGCTACACCTTC
CDR3: CASSSYRVGYTF

D: NA
J: TRBJ1-3
size: NA
V: TRBV19
DNA: TGTGCCAGTACCCCAGACAGTTCAGCCTTCTCTGGAAACACCATATATTTT
CDR3: CASTPDSSAFSGNTIYF

D: TRBD1
J: TRBJ2-3
size: NA
V: TRBV11-3
DNA: TGTGCCAGCAGCTTAGCCAGGGGGCGCCTCACAGATACGCAGTATTTT
CDR3: CASSLARGRLTDTQYF

D: TRBD1
J: TRBJ2-1
size: NA
V: TRBV10-3
DNA: TGTGCCATAGCCGGGAAGGGGACAGGGGGAGGCTACAATGAGCAGTTCTTC
CDR3: CAIAGKGTGGGYNEQFF

D: NA
J: TRBJ2-7
size: NA
V: TRBV7-9
DNA: TGTGCCAGCAGCTCCGGACATTACTACGAGCAGTACTTC
CDR3: CASSSGHYYEQYF

D: NA
J: TRBJ2-5
size: NA
V: TRBV4-1
DNA: TGCGCCAGCAGCCATGGGTCAGGCTTAGAGACCCAGTACTTC
CDR3: CASSHGSGLETQYF

D: NA
J: TRBJ2-2
size: NA
V: TRBV6-1
DNA: TGTGCCAGCTGTGCGGGCAGGGGTGACACCGGGGAGCTGTTTTTT
CDR3: CASCAGRGDTGELFF

D: TRBD1
J: TRBJ1-3
size: NA
V: TRBV5-1
DNA: TGCGCCAGCAGCTTACCCGACAGGGGGGCTGGAAACACCATATATTTT
CDR3: CASSLPDRGAGNTIYF

D: NA
J: TRBJ1-1
size: NA
V: TRBV27
DNA: TGTGCCAGTTCTCCGACAGTCTCGAACACTGAAGCTTTCTTT
CDR3: CASSPTVSNTEAFF

D: NA
J: TRBJ1-5
size: NA
V: TRBV25-1
DNA: TGTGCCAGCAGTGAATTTAACAGGTCAAGCAATCAGCCCCAGCATTTT
CDR3: CASSEFNRSSNQPQHF

D: NA
J: TRBJ1-2
size: NA
V: TRBV7-2
DNA: TGTGCCAGCAGCCCTCGGAGGGTCTATGGCTACACCTTC
CDR3: CASSPRRVYGYTF

D: TRBD1
J: TRBJ2-2
size: many
V: TRBV29-1
DNA: TGCAGCGTTGACCCCGGGACAGGGACGAACACCGGGGAGCTGTTTTTT
CDR3: CSVDPGTGTNTGELFF

D: NA
J: TRBJ1-1
size: NA
V: TRBV5-1
DNA: TGCGCCAGCAGCTATGAAGGCGGGAAGGCTGAAGCTTTCTTT
CDR3: CASSYEGGKAEAFF

D: TRBD1
J: TRBJ1-2
size: NA
V: TRBV9
DNA: TGTGCCAGCAGCGTTCCGAGGACAGGGGCTAACTATGGCTACACCTTC
CDR3: CASSVPRTGANYGYTF

D: NA
J: TRBJ2-7
size: NA
V: TRBV2
DNA: TGTGCCAGCACCGATAAAAGCCGACAGGAATCTTCCTACGAGCAGTACTTC
CDR3: CASTDKSRQESSYEQYF

D: NA
J: TRBJ2-7
size: NA
V: TRBV30
DNA: TGTGCCTGGAGAGGCCCCAGGGGAAGCTCCTACGAGCAGTACTTC
CDR3: CAWRGPRGSSYEQYF

D: NA
J: TRBJ1-2
size: few
V: TRBV5-1
DNA: TGCGCCAGCAGCCCACAGGGTGATGGCTACACCTTC
CDR3: CASSPQGDGYTF

D: NA
J: TRBJ1-1
size: NA
V: TRBV5-1
DNA: TGCGCCAGCAGCTTGGCCATCGGAGGGAACGCTGAAGCTTTCTTT
CDR3: CASSLAIGGNAEAFF

D: TRBD1
J: TRBJ2-7
size: NA
V: TRBV25-1
DNA: TGTGCCAGCATTCGACAGGGAAGCTACGAGCAGTACTTC
CDR3: CASIRQGSYEQYF

D: NA
J: TRBJ2-4
size: NA
V: TRBV4-1
DNA: TGCGCCAGCACCGATACAGGGTTAGGAAACATTCAGTACTTC
CDR3: CASTDTGLGNIQYF

D: NA
J: TRBJ1-1
size: once
V: TRBV7-9
DNA: TGTGCCAGCAGCTCCTTCGGGGGAGCTGAAGCTTTCTTT
CDR3: CASSSFGGAEAFF